The 16 T cell receptor beta chains given below trace back to one sample, sequenced in a study of blood T cell repertoires in COVID-19. Produced via immunoSEQ multiplex PCR; TCRdb's table is partial and in-frame only. The sample has tens of thousands of clones, more than 70% seen once; the top ten hold 6.3%. Sequenced input: peripheral blood. These receptors originate from a woman aged 60-70 years with acute or convalescent COVID-19.

In DNA, the CDR3 is TGTGCCAGCGGGCAGGGGTCTGGAAACACCATATATTTT. It is translated as CASGQGSGNTIYF. The J gene is TRBJ1-3, the V gene TRBV6-5; weak D call: TRBD1 (6 bases). With 8 bases removed from V and 1 base from J, the gap between germline ends came to 9 bases. CDR3 length equals 13 residues. Germline CDR1 reads MNHEY; CDR2 reads SVGAGI.

The chain combines TRBV5-5 with TRBJ2-1, with a tentative D call TRBD2 (7 bases). The CDR3 runs 15 residues. V shed 4 bases and J shed 2 bases, with 13 bases lying between them. The germline V gene encodes CDR1 SGHKS and CDR2 YYEKEE (reference sequence). The chain's CDR3 is CASSLGRGPYNEQFF. In DNA, the CDR3 is TGTGCCAGCAGCCTGGGGCGGGGGCCCTACAATGAGCAGTTCTTC.

The chain combines TRBV15 with TRBJ2-2, with D perhaps matching TRBD1 (6 bases). In germline, CDR1 is LNHNV, CDR2 YYDKDF (reference sequence). V lost 2 bases, J lost 1 base, and 8 bases lay in between. CDR3 length: 15 residues. The CDR3 sequence: CATSRSQGNTGELFF. CDR3 bases: TGTGCCACCAGCAGATCACAGGGGAACACCGGGGAGCTGTTTTTT.

The chain links TRBV7-6 to TRBJ1-2; 10 nucleotides match TRBD1. J lost 3 bases, V lost 3 bases, and 1 base had no gene match. The CDR3 sequence is 14 residues long. CDR1 and CDR2 from the germline V gene are SGHVS and FNYEAQ. DNA for the CDR3: TGTGCCAGCAGCTTGACAGGGGGCGACTATGGCTACACCTTC. Translation: CASSLTGGDYGYTF.

The chain uses TRBV6-5 and TRBJ2-1; unclear D gene. V was pared by 0 bases and J by 4 bases, with 7 bases between. Looked up from germline, CDR1 is MNHEY and CDR2 is SVGAGI. The CDR3 is 14 amino acids. The CDR3 is CASSYSTGYNEQFF. CDR3 coding DNA: TGTGCCAGCAGTTACTCGACGGGTTACAATGAGCAGTTCTTC.

This sequence joins TRBV5-4 and TRBJ1-1; 7 positions match TRBD1. The CDR3 runs 13 residues. The ends lost 4 bases at V and 5 bases at J; junction bases unmatched: 5. Germline assignment: CDR1 SGHNT and CDR2 YYREEE (reference sequence). The CDR3 sequence is CASSPGTATEAFF. The DNA for the CDR3 is TGTGCCAGCAGCCCGGGGACAGCGACTGAAGCTTTCTTT.

The chain carries TRBV12-5 and TRBJ1-6, with TRBD1 matching over 9 bases. CDR1 and CDR2 from the germline V gene are LGHNT and FRNRAP. The CDR3 covers 14 residues. The V and J ends lost 6 bases and 6 bases, in that order; junction bases with no gene match: 3. The CDR3 region is CASGAGQGNSPLHF. The CDR3 bases are TGTGCTAGTGGGGCGGGACAGGGTAATTCACCCCTCCACTTT.

The chain joins TRBV14 to TRBJ2-1; TRBD2 is a possible D gene (7 bases). CDR3 size: 17 residues. Deletions cut 1 base from V and 4 bases from J, with 17 bases between. Germline V gene data show CDR1 as SGHDN and CDR2 as FVKESK. CDR3 nucleotides: TGTGCCAGCAGCCAAGGCCGGGGGGCCCCGGGGTACAATGAGCAGTTCTTC. It yields the protein CASSQGRGAPGYNEQFF.

The chain has TRBV19 and TRBJ1-2; tentatively, D is TRBD1 (6 bases). The V end lost 6 bases, the J end lost 2 bases, and 10 bases lay between the germline ends. The CDR3 covers 13 residues. Germline CDR1 reads LNHDA; CDR2 reads SQIVND (reference sequence). Here the CDR3 reads CASSRTVNYGYTF. The CDR3 bases are TGTGCCAGTAGCCGGACAGTGAACTATGGCTACACCTTC.

The chain couples TRBV5-4 to TRBJ1-5, with D tentatively TRBD1 (5 bases). Germline V gene lookup returns CDR1 SGHNT and CDR2 YYREEE (reference sequence). Trimming cost V 0 bases and J 2 bases, with 6 bases left between them. The CDR3 runs 14 residues. The CDR3 sequence: CASSLGGGNQPQHF. The CDR3 region has the DNA TGTGCCAGCAGCTTGGGGGGGGGCAATCAGCCCCAGCATTTT.

The rearrangement uses TRBV28 and TRBJ2-1; TRBD2 aligns across 8 bases. This CDR3 is 14 amino acids long. In germline, CDR1 is MDHEN, CDR2 SYDVKM. V lost 7 bases to trimming and J lost 9 bases; unmatched junction nucleotides: 11. CDR3 sequence reads: CASIGGGYGGEQFF. The CDR3 nucleotides read TGTGCCAGCATCGGCGGGGGGTACGGAGGTGAGCAGTTCTTC.

The chain uses TRBV5-1 and TRBJ1-5; TRBD1 matches at 7 bases. The ends lost 3 bases at V and 7 bases at J; junction bases unmatched: 13. The CDR3 contains 16 residues. Germline V gene sequence: CDR1 SGHRS, CDR2 YFSETQ. CDR3 amino acids: CASSSGTAEPSQPQHF. The CDR3 bases are TGCGCCAGCAGCTCCGGGACAGCGGAACCTTCCCAGCCCCAGCATTTT.

This chain links TRBV5-5 with TRBJ1-2; TRBD1 might be the D (5 bases). The CDR3 totals 14 residues. The V gene's germline CDR1 is SGHKS and CDR2 YYEKEE (reference sequence). V was pared by 4 bases and J by 0 bases, with 10 bases between. CDR3 amino acids: CASSATASNYGYTF. DNA of the CDR3: TGTGCCAGCAGCGCGACAGCCTCTAACTATGGCTACACCTTC.

The chain couples TRBV5-4 to TRBJ2-7; D uncertain. The CDR3 is 11 amino acids. V was pared by 3 bases and J by 4 bases, with 5 bases between. Germline CDR1 is SGHNT and CDR2 is YYREEE (reference sequence). As DNA, the CDR3 is TGTGCCAGCAGCTCGGGTTACGAGCAGTACTTC. Translated: CASSSGYEQYF.

The V gene is TRBV7-3, the J gene TRBJ2-2; TRBD1 matches at 7 bases. The CDR3 spans 13 residues. Germline V CDR1 and CDR2: SGHTA, FQGTGA. The V and J ends lost 5 bases and 7 bases, in that order; junction bases with no gene match: 4. The CDR3 DNA reads as TGTGCCAGCAGCAAGACAGGGCGCGGGGAGCTGTTTTTT. Protein sequence: CASSKTGRGELFF.

The rearrangement uses TRBV4-3 and TRBJ2-7, with D maybe TRBD2 (6 bases). Trimming removed 1 base at V and 6 bases at J, with 13 bases between. The CDR3 consists of 14 residues. Germline V gives CDR1 LGHNA, CDR2 YSLEER. The CDR3: CASSQAGVYSEQYF. The CDR3 region has the DNA TGCGCCAGCAGCCAAGCGGGGGTTTACTCCGAGCAGTACTTC.